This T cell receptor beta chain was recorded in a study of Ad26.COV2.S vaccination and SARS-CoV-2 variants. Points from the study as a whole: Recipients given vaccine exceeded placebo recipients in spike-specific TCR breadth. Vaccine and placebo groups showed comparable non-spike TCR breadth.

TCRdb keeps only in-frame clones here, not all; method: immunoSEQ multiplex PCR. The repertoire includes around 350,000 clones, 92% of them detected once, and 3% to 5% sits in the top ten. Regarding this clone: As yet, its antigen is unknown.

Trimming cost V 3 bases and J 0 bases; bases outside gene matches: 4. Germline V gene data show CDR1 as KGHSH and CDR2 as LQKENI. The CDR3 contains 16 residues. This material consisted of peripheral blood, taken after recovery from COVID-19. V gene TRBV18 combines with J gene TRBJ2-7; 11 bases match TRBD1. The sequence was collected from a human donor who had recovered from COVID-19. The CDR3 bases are TGTGCCAGCTCACCTGGACAGGGGGCAGCCTCCTACGAGCAGTACTTC. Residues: CASSPGQGAASYEQYF.